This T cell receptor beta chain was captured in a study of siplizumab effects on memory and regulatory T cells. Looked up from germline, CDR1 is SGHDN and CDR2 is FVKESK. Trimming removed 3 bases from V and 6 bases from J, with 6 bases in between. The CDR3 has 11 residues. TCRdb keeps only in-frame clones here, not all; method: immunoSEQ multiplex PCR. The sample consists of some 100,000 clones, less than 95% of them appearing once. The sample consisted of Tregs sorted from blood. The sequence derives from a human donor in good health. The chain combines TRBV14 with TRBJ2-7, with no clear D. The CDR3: CASSQWREQYF. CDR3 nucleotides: TGTGCCAGCAGCCAGTGGCGCGAGCAGTACTTC.